The clone carrying this T cell receptor beta chain came up a few times. The antigen remains unidentified. RNA fractions of 10%, 30% or 50% and about 19,000 to 1,000,000 sorted cells were the source of naive CD8 libraries. Sorting was used to obtain naive CD8 T cells (CD8+CD4-CCR7+CD45RA+). The sample originates from a study of molecular identifiers for immune sequencing clone quantification. Notes on the study in general: In a background of approximately 1 million naive cells, spiked Jurkat TCR RNA from one cell was reportedly detectable.

TCRdb re-derived calls from the PCR reads in MiXCR, one entry per CDR3 protein. The repertoire has 400,000 to 600,000 distinct CDR3 sequences, about 20% of them found once; the top ten carry approximately 0.8%. The sequence was collected from a human donor in good health. Some libraries in this study had Jurkat cell RNA spiked in. The specimen was naive CD8+ T cells from blood, with Jurkat cell RNA spiked in. Stated subset: FACS-sorted CD8+CD4-CCR7+CD45RA+ naive T cells.

CDR3: CAWEDPAETYEQYF. The DNA for the CDR3 is TGTGCCTGGGAGGACCCCGCGGAAACCTACGAGCAGTACTTC. This sequence joins TRBV30 and TRBJ2-7; no reliable D call. The CDR3 has 14 amino acids. Trimming shortened V by 5 bases and J by 2 bases, and 16 bases separated the two germline ends. Germline loops: CDR1 GTSNPN, CDR2 SVGIG (reference sequence). Variable domain in full (rest from reference TRBV30 and TRBJ2-7): SQTIHQWPATLVQPVGSPLSLECTVEGTSNPNLYWYRQAAGRGLQLLFYSVGIGQISSEVPQNLSASRPQDRQFILSSKKLLLSDSGFYLCAWEDPAETYEQYFGPGTRLTVT.